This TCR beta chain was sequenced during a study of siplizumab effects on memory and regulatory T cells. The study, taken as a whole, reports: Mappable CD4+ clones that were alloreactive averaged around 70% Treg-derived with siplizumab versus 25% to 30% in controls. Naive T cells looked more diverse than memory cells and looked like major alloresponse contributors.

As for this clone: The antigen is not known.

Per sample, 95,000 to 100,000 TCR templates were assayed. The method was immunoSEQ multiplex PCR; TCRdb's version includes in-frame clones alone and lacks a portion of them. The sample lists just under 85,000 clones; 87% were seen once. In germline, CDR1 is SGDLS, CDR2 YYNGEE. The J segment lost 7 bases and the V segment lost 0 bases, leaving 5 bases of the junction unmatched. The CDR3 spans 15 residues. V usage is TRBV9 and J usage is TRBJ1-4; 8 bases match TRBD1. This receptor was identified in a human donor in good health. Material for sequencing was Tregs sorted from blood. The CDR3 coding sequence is TGTGCCAGCAGCGTAGGGACAGGGAAAGGTGAAAAACTGTTTTTT. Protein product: CASSVGTGKGEKLFF. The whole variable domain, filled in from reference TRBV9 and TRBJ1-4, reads DSGVTQTPKHLITATGQRVTLRCSPRSGDLSVYWYQQSLDQGLQFLIQYYNGEERAKGNILERFSAQQFPDLHSELNLSSLELGDSALYFCASSVGTGKGEKLFFGSGTQLSVL.